Below, 16 T cell receptor beta chains from the same sample are listed, as sequenced in a study of technical replicates of blood from a handful of donors. The method was immunoSEQ multiplex PCR; TCRdb's version includes in-frame clones alone and lacks a portion of them. The sample holds around 80,000 clones; 95% to 97% are singletons and the top ten take around 0.33%. Sample: T cells isolated from PBMCs. Receptors were obtained from a human donor in good health.

The rearrangement uses TRBV15 and TRBJ2-1; D ambiguous. The V gene's germline CDR1 is LNHNV and CDR2 YYDKDF (reference sequence). The V gene lost 0 bases and the J gene lost 2 bases, with 14 bases spanning the gap. CDR3 length: 17 amino acids. CDR3 loop: CATSRDSGLHAYNEQFF. CDR3 bases: TGTGCCACCAGCAGAGATTCAGGTCTTCACGCCTACAATGAGCAGTTCTTC.

The chain combines TRBV5-6 with TRBJ2-3, with TRBD2 as a possible D gene (7 bases). CDR1 is SGHDT and CDR2 is YYEEEE in the germline V gene. The CDR3 spans 16 residues. The V and J ends lost 0 bases and 5 bases respectively, with 16 bases between them. CDR3 DNA sequence: TGTGCCAGCAGCTTGGTGGGGGGGGGCCTGGGAGATACGCAGTATTTT. Protein: CASSLVGGGLGDTQYF.

The V gene is TRBV19, the J gene TRBJ1-5; possibly TRBD1 for D (5 bases). CDR3 length equals 14 residues. The germline V gene encodes CDR1 LNHDA and CDR2 SQIVND (reference sequence). The ends were cut back, 7 bases at V and 6 bases at J, with 16 bases in the middle. Here the CDR3 DNA reads TGTGCCAGTACTAGAGGACCGGGGGGTCAGCCCCAGCATTTT. Translated, it gives CASTRGPGGQPQHF.

J is TRBJ2-3 and V is TRBV29-1, with TRBD1 matching 8 bases. This CDR3 has 13 residues. Trimming removed 3 bases from V and 3 bases from J; junction bases left unmatched: 2. CDR1 and CDR2 from the germline V gene are SQVTM and ANQGSEA. The CDR3 region is CSVDRTGTDTQYF. The CDR3 DNA sequence: TGCAGCGTTGACAGGACAGGGACAGATACGCAGTATTTT.

This clone occurred once. The chain uses TRBV2 and TRBJ2-2; possibly TRBD1 for D (5 bases). V was pared by 2 bases and J by 4 bases, with 14 bases between. CDR1 is SNHLY and CDR2 is FYNNEI in the germline V gene. The length of the CDR3 is 16 residues. The chain's CDR3 is CASSEPPQGTTGELFF. DNA of the CDR3: TGTGCCAGCAGTGAACCCCCTCAGGGAACCACCGGGGAGCTGTTTTTT.

J is TRBJ2-5 and V is TRBV2, with a weak D call TRBD1 (7 bases). V shed 7 bases and J shed 3 bases, with 15 bases lying between them. Germline V gene data show CDR1 as SNHLY and CDR2 as FYNNEI. This CDR3 comprises 14 residues. The CDR3 coding sequence is TGTGCCAGCATTCAGGGGGGCGGTAAAGAGACCCAGTACTTC. Protein product: CASIQGGGKETQYF.

The chain couples TRBV18 to TRBJ2-7, with 8 bases fitting TRBD2. Germline V gene data show CDR1 as KGHSH and CDR2 as LQKENI. With V trimmed by 3 bases and J by 2 bases, 6 bases remained unmatched. CDR3 size: 15 residues. CDR3: CASSPIGTRAYEQYF. The CDR3, as DNA: TGTGCCAGCTCACCGATCGGGACTAGAGCCTACGAGCAGTACTTC.

The J gene is TRBJ2-7, the V gene TRBV21-1; the table's D call TRBD1 went unverified against the DNA. TRBV21-1 is labeled a pseudogene. The CDR3 is 13 residues long. CDR3 amino acids: CASRGTGGYEQYF. DNA for the CDR3: TGTGCCAGCAGAGGGACAGGGGGTTACGAGCAGTACTTC.

CDR3 nucleotides: TGTGCCATCAGTAGTGGACTAGCGGGAGTTGAAGAGCAGTACTTC. As protein: CAISSGLAGVEEQYF. J is TRBJ2-7 and V is TRBV10-3, with TRBD2 matching 13 bases. Germline loops: CDR1 ENHRY, CDR2 SYGVKD. V lost 5 bases and J lost 7; bases outside the gene matches: 8. This CDR3 comprises 15 residues.

The chain employs TRBV9 and TRBJ2-2; no reliable D call. V lost 3 bases and J lost 1, with 4 bases in between. Germline CDR1 is SGDLS and CDR2 is YYNGEE. CDR3 length: 13 amino acids. The CDR3 DNA reads as TGTGCCAGCAGCGGAGAGAACACCGGGGAGCTGTTTTTT. This translates into CASSGENTGELFF.

The chain uses TRBV5-1 and TRBJ2-7; possible D gene TRBD1, 7 bases. Deletions cut 1 base from V and 7 bases from J, with 12 bases between. The germline gives CDR1 SGHRS, CDR2 YFSETQ. The CDR3 contains 13 residues. The CDR3 loop is CASSLQPGGEQYF. CDR3 DNA: TGCGCCAGCAGCTTGCAGCCAGGGGGGGAGCAGTACTTC.

This sequence joins TRBV7-9 and TRBJ2-7, with a possible D match to TRBD1 (5 bases). This CDR3 is built from 14 residues. V shed 5 bases and J shed 2 bases, with 13 bases lying between them. Germline CDR1 SEHNR, CDR2 FQNEAQ (reference sequence). The CDR3 loop is CASSLKTAPYEQYF. The CDR3 DNA reads TGTGCCAGCAGCCTGAAGACAGCTCCCTACGAGCAGTACTTC.

A single count supports this clone. The chain employs TRBV25-1 and TRBJ2-3, with TRBD1 identical over 7 bases. The CDR3 runs 13 residues. CDR1 is MGHDK, CDR2 SYGVNS, per germline. V lost 4 bases and J lost 7; bases outside the gene matches: 5. CDR3 amino acids: CASSATGEYTQYF. Written as DNA, the CDR3 is TGTGCCAGCAGTGCCACAGGGGAATATACGCAGTATTTT.

J is TRBJ2-1 and V is TRBV29-1, with 10 bases identical to TRBD2. With 6 bases clipped from V and 4 bases from J, the junction kept 3 bases outside the gene matches. This CDR3 region has 13 residues. In germline, CDR1 is SQVTM, CDR2 ANQGSEA. This CDR3 reads CSVTSGLYNEQFF. CDR3 nucleotide sequence: TGCAGCGTGACTAGCGGGCTTTACAATGAGCAGTTCTTC.

The CDR3 here is CASSIQGREYEQYF. DNA for the CDR3: TGTGCCAGTAGTATACAGGGGAGAGAGTACGAGCAGTACTTC. The chain couples TRBV19 to TRBJ2-7; the D gene is possibly TRBD1 (6 bases). Germline lookup yields CDR1 LNHDA and CDR2 SQIVND (reference sequence). The CDR3 sequence is 14 residues long. V was clipped by 2 bases and J by 4 bases, with 12 bases between them.

This clone was recorded only once. Here the CDR3 DNA reads TGTGCCAGCGAGACCGGGACACAGAATGAAAAACTGTTTTTT. The encoded protein is CASETGTQNEKLFF. This rearrangement joins TRBV2 to TRBJ1-4, with D perhaps TRBD1 (6 bases). V lost 8 bases and J 5 bases, leaving 15 bases between the germline ends. The CDR3 has 14 amino acids. Germline loops: CDR1 SNHLY, CDR2 FYNNEI.